This T cell receptor gamma chain was identified in a study of gammadelta T cells in human blood (dated by TCRdb to the early 2020s). On the study overall, not on this receptor specifically: The study reported that microbial exposure appeared to drive polyclonal expansion of innate gamma-delta T cells immediately after birth.

Inclusive of the bounding cysteine and phenylalanine, the CDR3 is 12 residues long. Kept here is only the CDR3 DNA, which spans 36 bases and is read in frame from base 1. Germline trimming: 5 bases from V, 11 bases from J; junction bases outside gene matches: 8. The germline V gene specifies VENAVY as CDR1 and YDSYNSRV as CDR2. Receptor amplification or capture employed RT-PCR. Sequencing relied on an Illumina MiSeq. With CATT, TCRdb called clones again from the public reads; duplicate DNA rows were later joined. The sample contains 420 or so gamma-chain clones, approximately 9.9% of them found a single time. Roughly 20% of the sample lies in the top ten. This clone is identified as large (0.1 to 1%). What this receptor recognizes is not known. No base quality values were provided; no much bigger clone lies one nucleotide off.

This clonotype was sampled from a human donor. This receptor chain uses TRGV8 and TRGJP2. Sequencing was done on a sample of non-Vgamma9Vdelta2 gamma-delta T cells from infant blood. The CDR3 in this case is CATWVGRWIKTF. The nucleotide sequence reads as follows: TGTGCCACCTGGGTCGGGAGGTGGATCAAGACGTTT.